A selection of T cell receptor beta chains follows, all from one sample in a study of CD8 T cells in ankylosing spondylitis. TCRdb called the 5' RACE reads again in MiXCR, with one record for every CDR3 protein. The sample comprises about 450,000 distinct CDR3 sequences, roughly 26% of which are singletons, and roughly 0.9% rests with the top ten. The sequenced material came from blood, either unsorted or a sorted T cell fraction (not recorded which). These receptors came from a male donor with ankylosing spondylitis. Each CDR3 is given with its conserved first and last residue. D genes are given only for firm matches. The size field is filled for only some rows; it gives once, few, many or a size class.

DNA,CDR3,V,D,J,size
TGCAGTGCTAGAACCTGGGACCCTAACGAGCAGTACTTC,CSARTWDPNEQYF,TRBV20-1,-,TRBJ2-7,once
TGCAGTGCTAGAAATAGCGGGATTTACATTCAGTACTTC,CSARNSGIYIQYF,TRBV20-1,TRBD2,TRBJ2-4,few
TGCAGCGTTGAAGCCCCGCAGAGCTCCTACAATGAGCAGTTCTTC,CSVEAPQSSYNEQFF,TRBV29-1,-,TRBJ2-1,-
TGCGCCAGCAGCCTCCGGGACAGCGTTTACAATGAGCAGTTCTTC,CASSLRDSVYNEQFF,TRBV5-1,TRBD1,TRBJ2-1,-
TGCGCCAGCAGCCCGCTGGACAGGACGGCGTGGAGTGAAGCTTTCTTT,CASSPLDRTAWSEAFF,TRBV5-1,TRBD1,TRBJ1-1,few
TGCGCCAGCAGCTTGGGTTCCCACACAGATACGCAGTATTTT,CASSLGSHTDTQYF,TRBV5-1,-,TRBJ2-3,few
TGTGCCAGCAGCCAGTTTGTTAGCAGGAACACCGGGGAGCTGTTTTTT,CASSQFVSRNTGELFF,TRBV7-2,-,TRBJ2-2,-
TGTGCCAGCAGTTTCTCGGGGACGGAGACCCAGTACTTC,CASSFSGTETQYF,TRBV12-3/TRBV12-4,-,TRBJ2-5,few
TGTGCCAGCAGTTTAAAGTCTACGCTAAGCGAGCAGTACTTC,CASSLKSTLSEQYF,TRBV12-3/TRBV12-4,-,TRBJ2-7,few
TGTGCCAGCACCCTTAGCGGGAGGGCCCACGGTGAGCAGTTCTTC,CASTLSGRAHGEQFF,TRBV12-3/TRBV12-4,TRBD2,TRBJ2-1,few
TGTGCCAGCATGGAGGATGGTCACAGACCAACTGAAGCTTTCTTT,CASMEDGHRPTEAFF,TRBV6-1,-,TRBJ1-1,-
TGTGCCAGCAGTGAATCAGTTCTCAGCAATCAGCCCCAGCATTTT,CASSESVLSNQPQHF,TRBV6-1,-,TRBJ1-5,-
TGTGCCAGTAGTGGAGGCCAGTTAAAGACAGATACGCAGTATTTT,CASSGGQLKTDTQYF,TRBV19,-,TRBJ2-3,-
TGCGCCAGCAGCTTCACATTCGGCTCTGGGGCCAACGTCCTGACTTTC,CASSFTFGSGANVLTF,TRBV5-1,-,TRBJ2-6,few
TGTGCCAGCAGCCTGAACGGGGAAAGCAATCAGCCCCAGCATTTT,CASSLNGESNQPQHF,TRBV5-6,-,TRBJ1-5,-
TGTGCCAGCAGCCCTACAGGGCATAACACTGAAGCTTTCTTT,CASSPTGHNTEAFF,TRBV7-8,-,TRBJ1-1,many
TGTGCCACCAGTGACCGTAATCAGCCCCAGCATTTT,CATSDRNQPQHF,TRBV24-1,-,TRBJ1-5,few
TGCACCGGGACAGACGGGTACAATGAGCAGTTCTTC,CTGTDGYNEQFF,TRBV29-1,TRBD1,TRBJ2-1,-
TGTGCCAGCAGCGCTAGATGGGGGGACGGAAACACCATATATTTT,CASSARWGDGNTIYF,TRBV9,-,TRBJ1-3,once
TGCGCCAGCAGCTTGGTACTAGCGGACAATGAGCAGTTCTTC,CASSLVLADNEQFF,TRBV5-1,TRBD2,TRBJ2-1,few
TGCAGTGCAGACGGGACTAGCGGAAGCCCAGATACGCAGTATTTT,CSADGTSGSPDTQYF,TRBV20-1,TRBD2,TRBJ2-3,-
TGTGCCAGCAGTTTGGGGGAACCCTATGGCTACACCTTC,CASSLGEPYGYTF,TRBV12-3/TRBV12-4,-,TRBJ1-2,few
TGTGCCAGTAGTATACTCACCGAGCAGTTCTTC,CASSILTEQFF,TRBV19,-,TRBJ2-1,few
TGTGCCAGCAGTGCAGTTAATTCACCCCTCCACTTT,CASSAVNSPLHF,TRBV6-1,-,TRBJ1-6,few
TGTGCCAGCAGCCAAGTGAGTTACACAGATACGCAGTATTTT,CASSQVSYTDTQYF,TRBV3-1,-,TRBJ2-3,-
TGTGCCAGCAGCCAAGAGAACGGGGCTGGAGCTTTCTTT,CASSQENGAGAFF,TRBV4-2,-,TRBJ1-1,-
TGCAGTGCTAGAGGGACTAGCGGGTCCCAATACAATGAGCAGTTCTTC,CSARGTSGSQYNEQFF,TRBV20-1,TRBD2,TRBJ2-1,-
TGTGCCACTAGGGGGGATCTCAATCAGCCCCAGCATTTT,CATRGDLNQPQHF,TRBV10-3,-,TRBJ1-5,-
TGTGCCAGCAGATTAAACAGGGGAGGTCTGGGTGGCTACACCTTC,CASRLNRGGLGGYTF,TRBV7-2,TRBD1,TRBJ1-2,-
TGCAGTGCTAGGCCCCAGATCTCTGGGGCCAACGTCCTGACTTTC,CSARPQISGANVLTF,TRBV20-1,-,TRBJ2-6,many
TGTGCCAGCAGCCAAGGGGACAGATCCACCGGGGAGCTGTTTTTT,CASSQGDRSTGELFF,TRBV4-2,TRBD1,TRBJ2-2,-
TGTGCCACCAGCATTGGGTCGGGAGGAGGAAATGAGCAGTTCTTC,CATSIGSGGGNEQFF,TRBV15,TRBD2,TRBJ2-1,-
TGCAGTCCCAGGGAGGCCCCGTACAATGAGCAGTTCTTC,CSPREAPYNEQFF,TRBV20-1,-,TRBJ2-1,-
TGCGCCAGCAGCTCAGGAGGTTTTGTCAGGGGGCGAACTGAAGCTTTCTTT,CASSSGGFVRGRTEAFF,TRBV5-1,TRBD1,TRBJ1-1,few
TGTGCCAGCAGTCCGGTGACGGTTGGCACTGAAGCTTTCTTT,CASSPVTVGTEAFF,TRBV27,-,TRBJ1-1,once
TGCAGTGCTAGAGATGTCAGTTCCTATGGCTACACCTTC,CSARDVSSYGYTF,TRBV20-1,-,TRBJ1-2,-
TGTGCCAGCTCACCCCAGGGGGTGTACACTGAAGCTTTCTTT,CASSPQGVYTEAFF,TRBV18,TRBD1,TRBJ1-1,-
TGTGCCAGCACCAGACTCAGATGGACTGAAGCTTTCTTT,CASTRLRWTEAFF,TRBV11-1,-,TRBJ1-1,few
TGCAGTGCTACCCCCCAAGAGACCCAGTACTTC,CSATPQETQYF,TRBV20-1,-,TRBJ2-5,few
TGTGCCAGCAGGAGTTTCGGGACAGGGATATTTAACTATGGCTACACCTTC,CASRSFGTGIFNYGYTF,TRBV27,TRBD1,TRBJ1-2,few
TGTGCCAGCAGTAGTGATGTAGCCGGGGAGCTGTTTTTT,CASSSDVAGELFF,TRBV2,-,TRBJ2-2,few
TGTGCCATCAGCGGACAGGGAGAAGAGACCCAGTACTTC,CAISGQGEETQYF,TRBV10-3,TRBD1,TRBJ2-5,few
TGCAGCGCTCAGGGTTGGGCTAGCGGGGAGGATGAGCAGTTCTTC,CSAQGWASGEDEQFF,TRBV29-1,TRBD2,TRBJ2-1,-
TGTGCCAGCAGCCACTTAGAGCGGGAGAATGAGCAGTTCTTC,CASSHLERENEQFF,TRBV4-2,TRBD2,TRBJ2-1,few